The rows below give T cell receptor beta chains drawn from one sample of a study of blood T cell repertoires in COVID-19. Using immunoSEQ multiplex PCR, the repertoire was profiled, and TCRdb retains in-frame clones only, with some absent. The table includes roughly 230,000 clones, approximately 84% detected once. The specimen was peripheral blood. The receptors stem from a man aged 45 to 65 with active or convalescent COVID-19. Each CDR3 is given with its conserved first and last residue. The D gene is left open where the match is weak. Only part of the rows carry a size: once, few, many, or a class if the clone is expanded.

d_call j_call cdr3_length clone_size v_call cdr3_nt cdr3_aa
TRBD1 TRBJ1-1 16 NA TRBV27 TGTGCCAGCAGTCCTAAAACAGGGGGCGCCCGTACTGAAGCTTTCTTT CASSPKTGGARTEAFF
NA TRBJ1-2 14 NA TRBV6-1 TGTGCCAGCAGTTATCGGGGTCGGGACTATGGCTACACCTTC CASSYRGRDYGYTF
TRBD1 TRBJ1-4 14 once TRBV30 TGTGCCTGGACAACCGGGACAGGGGATGAAAAACTGTTTTTT CAWTTGTGDEKLFF
NA TRBJ2-2 13 NA TRBV5-4 TGTGCCAGCAGCTTGGAACGGACCGGGGAGCTGTTTTTT CASSLERTGELFF
NA TRBJ1-1 14 NA TRBV5-6 TGTGCCAGCAGCTTTCTCCGGGTTCGGACTGAAGCTTTCTTT CASSFLRVRTEAFF
TRBD1 TRBJ1-2 16 NA TRBV7-9 TGTGCCAGCAGCCCCAGGACAGGGGCTGCCGTTGATGGCTACACCTTC CASSPRTGAAVDGYTF
TRBD2 TRBJ2-1 19 once TRBV3-1/TRBV3-2 TGTGCCACCAGCCAAGCTTGGGGCGGGGGGGCCAGGTCCTACAATGAGCAGTTCTTC CATSQAWGGGARSYNEQFF
NA TRBJ2-3 13 NA TRBV5-5 TGTGCCAGCAGCTGGAGAGGCACAGATACGCAGTATTTT CASSWRGTDTQYF
NA TRBJ1-4 12 NA TRBV29-1 TGCAGCGTTCGAGCTGCGGGGGAAAAACTGTTTTTT CSVRAAGEKLFF
NA TRBJ2-5 11 few TRBV20-1 TGCAGTGCCGCGTCCCCAGAGACCCAGTACTTC CSAASPETQYF
TRBD1 TRBJ1-1 14 NA TRBV12-5 TGTGCTAGTGGAGACAGGGGGCTGAACACTGAAGCTTTCTTT CASGDRGLNTEAFF
NA TRBJ1-1 13 NA TRBV28 TGTGCCAGCAGTGGGATGGGGAGCGCTGAAGCTTTCTTT CASSGMGSAEAFF
NA TRBJ1-1 15 NA TRBV19 TGTGCCAGTAAGGCTGGAGGGTGGGTGGCGGAGGCGGCTTTCTTT CASKAGGWVAEAAFF
TRBD1 TRBJ1-6 13 NA TRBV9 TGTGCCAGCAGCCCCGACAGGGTTTCACCCCTCCACTTT CASSPDRVSPLHF
TRBD2 TRBJ2-2 15 NA TRBV7-3 TGTGCCAGCAGTCAAACCGGGACTAGCGTCGGGGAGCTGTTTTTT CASSQTGTSVGELFF
NA TRBJ1-2 14 NA TRBV29-1 TGCAGCGTCGCAGGACAGTCTTACCGCTATGGCTACACCTTC CSVAGQSYRYGYTF
TRBD1 TRBJ2-2 17 NA TRBV27 TGTGCCAGCAGTTTTAGACAGGGGGCGTCGAACACCGGGGAGCTGTTTTTT CASSFRQGASNTGELFF
NA TRBJ1-2 13 NA TRBV19 TGTGCCAGTACTAACAGGGCCAACTATGGCTACACCTTC CASTNRANYGYTF
TRBD1 TRBJ2-5 15 NA TRBV28 TGTGCCAGCAGTGCCATGGACAGGGGGCAAGAGACCCAGTACTTC CASSAMDRGQETQYF
NA TRBJ1-3 16 NA TRBV3-1/TRBV3-2 TGTGCCAGCAGCCCGGGTCGACGCCACTCTGGAAACACCATATATTTT CASSPGRRHSGNTIYF
NA TRBJ1-4 9 few TRBV21-1 TGTTTTGCCCGGGCAGGGATGTTTTTT CFARAGMFF
NA TRBJ2-1 13 NA TRBV6-5 TGTGCCAGCAAGGGGCTAGCGCACAATGAGCAGTTCTTC CASKGLAHNEQFF
TRBD1 TRBJ1-2 17 NA TRBV30 TGTGCCTGGAGTGGATACAGGGGGCGCGACGACCCCTATGGCTACACCTTC CAWSGYRGRDDPYGYTF
NA TRBJ1-2 14 NA TRBV28 TGTGCCAGCAGTTTCCCCGAGGGGGGGTTTGGCTACACCTTC CASSFPEGGFGYTF
TRBD1 TRBJ2-2 17 NA TRBV16 TGTGCCAGCAGCCCCCCGAGGACAGGGTCCAACACCGGGGAGCTGTTTTTT CASSPPRTGSNTGELFF
TRBD1 TRBJ2-1 14 once TRBV24-1 TGTGCCACCAGTGATGCCGACAGGGACAATGAGCAGTTCTTC CATSDADRDNEQFF
TRBD2 TRBJ2-4 15 NA TRBV7-9 TGTGCCAGCAGCTTAGGTTCCCCTCGGGAGGGCATTCAGTACTTC CASSLGSPREGIQYF
NA TRBJ1-1 14 NA TRBV3-1/TRBV3-2 TGTGCCAGCAGCCAAGTGGGGGGGAAGGCTGAAGCTTTCTTT CASSQVGGKAEAFF
NA TRBJ2-2 13 NA TRBV29-1 TGCAGCGTTTCCGGCCGGGGTGGAGGGGAGCTGTTTTTT CSVSGRGGGELFF
NA TRBJ1-1 16 NA TRBV14 TGTGCCAGCAGCCACCCTCGGGGGGCGCGAATCTCTGAAGCTTTCTTT CASSHPRGARISEAFF
NA TRBJ1-2 14 once TRBV27 TGTGCCAGCAGGTCACCCGGGGGGCGCGAGGGCTACACCTTC CASRSPGGREGYTF
TRBD1 TRBJ2-1 18 NA TRBV7-9 TGTGCCAGCAGCCCTTGGACAGGAGAATCTAGCTCCTACAATGAGCAGTTCTTC CASSPWTGESSSYNEQFF
TRBD1 TRBJ2-2 14 NA TRBV6-5 TGTGCCAGTGGTGGGGACAGGGTATCCGGGGAGCTGTTTTTT CASGGDRVSGELFF
NA TRBJ2-2 15 NA TRBV5-1 TGCGCCAGCACCAACCAGGGCAAGAACACCGGGGAGCTGTTTTTT CASTNQGKNTGELFF
TRBD1 TRBJ2-1 13 NA TRBV2 TGTGCCAGCAGGCCGGGACAGAACAATGAGCAGTTCTTC CASRPGQNNEQFF
NA TRBJ2-5 15 NA TRBV7-2 TGTGCCAGCAGCTTAGTCGTCCGGACAGCAGAGACCCAGTACTTC CASSLVVRTAETQYF
TRBD2 TRBJ2-7 14 NA TRBV25-1 TGTGCCAGCAGTGCGGGAGGACAAATCCACGAGCAGTACTTC CASSAGGQIHEQYF
NA TRBJ2-5 13 NA TRBV12-3/TRBV12-4 TGTGCCAGCAGTCTTAGACAGAAAGAGACCCAGTACTTC CASSLRQKETQYF
TRBD1 TRBJ2-5 10 NA TRBV7-9 TGTGCCAGCAGCCGGGACAGGCAGTACTTC CASSRDRQYF
TRBD1 TRBJ2-1 15 NA TRBV7-3 TGTGCCAGCAGCCCTACAGGGGGGAAATACAATGAGCAGTTCTTC CASSPTGGKYNEQFF
NA TRBJ1-5 16 NA TRBV21-1 TGTGCCAGCAGCAAAGAAGAGGGATATAGCAATCAGCCCCAGCATTTT CASSKEEGYSNQPQHF
TRBD2 TRBJ2-3 16 NA TRBV9 TGTGCCAGCAGCGTAGGGCTAGCGGAGGGAGGGGATACGCAGTATTTT CASSVGLAEGGDTQYF
NA TRBJ1-2 13 NA TRBV2 TGTGCCAGCAGTGTAACGGGGGAGAGGGGCTACACCTTC CASSVTGERGYTF
TRBD2 TRBJ2-3 14 NA TRBV7-3 TGTGCCAGCAGCTTAGCGGGGGGCACAGATACGCAGTATTTT CASSLAGGTDTQYF
NA TRBJ1-6 16 NA TRBV6-1 TGTGCCAGCAGTGCCCGGACAGCTCGCTATAATTCACCCCTCCACTTT CASSARTARYNSPLHF
TRBD1 TRBJ2-1 13 NA TRBV11-2 TGTGCCAGCAGCCCCGGGACAGGCAATGAGCAGTTCTTC CASSPGTGNEQFF
NA TRBJ1-1 17 NA TRBV19 TGTGCCAGTAGTATGGGCCCAGGACACCTCATGAACACTGAAGCTTTCTTT CASSMGPGHLMNTEAFF
NA TRBJ1-4 14 NA TRBV27 TGTGCCAGCAGTTTACTCCGGGAGAATGAAAAACTGTTTTTT CASSLLRENEKLFF
TRBD1 TRBJ1-2 15 NA TRBV6-2/TRBV6-3 TGTGCCAGCAGTTACTCGATGCCCAGGACAGGCGGCTACACCTTC CASSYSMPRTGGYTF
NA TRBJ1-6 20 NA TRBV6-4 TGTGCCAGCAGTGACCCCCCAGGGAGGGGCAGGAGCTCCTATAATTCACCCCTCCACTTT CASSDPPGRGRSSYNSPLHF